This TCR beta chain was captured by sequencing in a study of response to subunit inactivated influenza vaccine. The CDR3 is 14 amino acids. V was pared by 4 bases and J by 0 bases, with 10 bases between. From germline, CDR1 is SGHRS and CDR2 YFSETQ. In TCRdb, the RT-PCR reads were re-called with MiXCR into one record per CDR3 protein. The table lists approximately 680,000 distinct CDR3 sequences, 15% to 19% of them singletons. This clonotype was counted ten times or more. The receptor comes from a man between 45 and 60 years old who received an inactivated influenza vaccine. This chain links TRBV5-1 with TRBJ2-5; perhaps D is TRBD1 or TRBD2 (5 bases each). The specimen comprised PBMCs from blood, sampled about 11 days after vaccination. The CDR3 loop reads CASSLGEYQETQYF. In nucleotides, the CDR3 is TGCGCCAGCAGCCTGGGGGAATACCAAGAGACCCAGTACTTC.